One and the same sample provided the 16 T cell receptor beta chains below, sequenced in a study of glioma-infiltrating T cells. Using RNA template, CDR3s of TCR alpha and beta were amplified with iRepertoire arm-PCR. Via MiXCR, TCRdb re-called the multiplex PCR reads, giving one row per CDR3 protein. Of a few hundred thousand distinct CDR3 sequences listed, more than 35% are singletons. Source material: glioma tissue, nonneoplastic brain tissue, or PBMCs (not recorded which). These TCRs come from a human donor with low-grade glioma or glioblastoma, undergoing nonglioma brain surgery, or in good health (not recorded which).

This chain connects TRBV6-4 to TRBJ1-2; weak D call: TRBD1 (5 bases). This CDR3 is 15 amino acids long. The germline V and J ends were trimmed by 4 bases and 8 bases, with 20 bases remaining between them. CDR1 MRHNA and CDR2 SNTAGT come from the germline V gene. As DNA, the CDR3 is TGTGCCAGCAGTGCAGGGACGGGGGGATTCAGAGGCTACACCTTC. Its translation is CASSAGTGGFRGYTF.

The chain couples TRBV28 to TRBJ1-5, with 7 positions matching TRBD1. V lost 6 bases and J lost 7; bases outside the gene matches: 9. Per the germline V gene, CDR1 is MDHEN and CDR2 is SYDVKM. The CDR3 is made up of 14 amino acids. The CDR3 protein is CASSPDREQQPQHF. The CDR3 DNA reads TGTGCCAGCAGCCCCGACAGGGAGCAGCAGCCCCAGCATTTT.

The chain links TRBV20-1 to TRBJ2-1; D call uncertain. Looked up from germline, CDR1 is DFQATT and CDR2 is SNEGSKA (reference sequence). V was shortened by 1 base and J by 7 bases, with 11 bases between the two germline ends. The CDR3 is 13 residues long. CDR3 in DNA: TGCAGTGCTAGAGGTGTAATTCGGAATGAGCAGTTCTTC. Translating it yields CSARGVIRNEQFF.

For this clonotype: With a much larger clone just one base away, this may be a read error. The V call is TRBV6-2 or TRBV6-3, the J call TRBJ2-3; no clear D. Germline V CDR1 and CDR2: MNHEY, SVGEGT. The CDR3 covers 14 residues. In DNA form, the CDR3 reads TGTGCCAGAAGTTACGGCGGAATCACAGATACGCAGTATTTT. It yields the protein CARSYGGITDTQYF.

This clonotype came up many times. Here the CDR3 DNA reads TGTGCCAGCAGATCCCTAGCGGGAGGGCCGAGGAATGAGCAGTTCTTC. It encodes CASRSLAGGPRNEQFF. The rearrangement links TRBV6-2 or TRBV6-3 to TRBJ2-1, with TRBD2 identical over 12 bases. CDR1 is MNHEY and CDR2 is SVGEGT in the germline V gene. The CDR3 has 16 residues. The V and J ends lost 6 bases and 7 bases, in that order; junction bases with no gene match: 10.

V and J are TRBV20-1 and TRBJ2-1, with 9 bases that match TRBD2. CDR1 and CDR2 (germline): DFQATT, SNEGSKA (reference sequence). The CDR3 covers 17 residues. The V segment lost 0 bases and the J segment 3 bases; nucleotides outside the gene matches: 9. The CDR3 region has the DNA TGCAGTGCTAGAGATCGTGGCGGGAGGGCCGGCTACAATGAGCAGTTCTTC. Translation gives CSARDRGGRAGYNEQFF.

V gene TRBV6-6 combines with J gene TRBJ1-5; D is possibly TRBD1 (6 bases). V lost 0 bases to trimming and J lost 9 bases, with 15 bases between them. Germline-derived CDR1 and CDR2 are MNHNY and SVGAGI (reference sequence). This CDR3 contains 15 residues. The CDR3 coding sequence is TGTGCCAGCAGTTACTCGGAACGGGGGCACCTGCCCCAGCATTTT. Amino acids: CASSYSERGHLPQHF.

The chain links TRBV28 to TRBJ2-2; D is uncertain. V was cut by 6 bases and J by 5 bases, with 13 bases left in between. The germline gives CDR1 MDHEN, CDR2 SYDVKM. The CDR3 runs to 14 residues. CDR3 protein: CASSPISATGELFF. The CDR3 nucleotides read TGTGCCAGCAGCCCAATCTCAGCGACCGGGGAGCTGTTTTTT.

This clonotype has more than one count but fewer than ten. The chain carries TRBV4-1 and TRBJ2-1, with D tentatively TRBD1 (5 bases). Germline V CDR1 and CDR2: MGHRA, YSYEKL. This CDR3 comprises 15 residues. The V end was cut by 2 bases, the J end by 7 bases, with 15 bases between. The CDR3 loop reads CASSQFFTGLNEQFF. DNA for the CDR3: TGCGCCAGCAGCCAATTCTTTACAGGTTTGAATGAGCAGTTCTTC.

Points on this clonotype: A much larger clone differs from this one at a single base, so this may be a read error. The chain couples TRBV6-2 or TRBV6-3 to TRBJ2-5; D is perhaps TRBD2 (5 bases). The CDR3 covers 15 residues. CDR1 and CDR2 from the germline V gene are MNHEY and SVGEGT. The V and J ends lost 8 bases and 3 bases respectively, with 19 bases between them. CDR3 bases: TGTGCCAGCCGTCCAGACACCGAGGGAAAAGAGACCCAGTACTTC. It encodes CASRPDTEGKETQYF.

This clonotype was recorded many times. The genes are TRBV28 and TRBJ1-5; no clear D. Trimming left V 2 bases short and J 0 bases short, with 8 bases between. Per germline, CDR1 MDHEN and CDR2 SYDVKM. This CDR3 is 15 amino acids long. In DNA form, the CDR3 reads TGTGCCAGCAGTTTACTCGGTCATAGCAATCAGCCCCAGCATTTT. It yields the protein CASSLLGHSNQPQHF.

The sample holds a few counts of this clonotype. The chain carries TRBV6-1 and TRBJ2-1; D possibly matches TRBD1 or TRBD2 (5 bases each). Deletions cut 6 bases from V and 0 bases from J, with 12 bases between. Per germline, CDR1 MNHNS and CDR2 SASEGT. This CDR3 comprises 15 residues. CDR3 in amino acids: CASSDRDPSYNEQFF. CDR3 in DNA: TGTGCCAGCAGCGATCGGGACCCCTCCTACAATGAGCAGTTCTTC.

This chain joins TRBV20-1 and TRBJ2-7; 11 positions agree with TRBD1. The CDR3 spans 13 residues. Germline assignment: CDR1 DFQATT and CDR2 SNEGSKA (reference sequence). The V and J ends lost 6 bases and 4 bases, in that order; junction bases with no gene match: 5. This CDR3 reads CSAPGQGVYEQYF. In nucleotides, the CDR3 is TGCAGTGCCCCGGGACAGGGGGTTTACGAGCAGTACTTC.

V and J are TRBV7-9 and TRBJ1-2, with 8 bases matching TRBD1. Trimming took 5 bases from V and 6 from J; bases not matched to a gene: 5. This CDR3 has 13 amino acids. Germline V gene sequence: CDR1 SEHNR, CDR2 FQNEAQ (reference sequence). The CDR3 is CASSVGQGDGYTF. Written as DNA, the CDR3 is TGTGCCAGCAGCGTTGGACAGGGAGATGGCTACACCTTC.

This clonotype was seen repeatedly, ten times or more. The V gene is TRBV20-1, the J gene TRBJ2-7, with TRBD2 identical over 7 bases. V was pared by 4 bases and J by 2 bases, with 5 bases of the junction left unmatched. Looked up from germline, CDR1 is DFQATT and CDR2 is SNEGSKA (reference sequence). The CDR3 consists of 13 residues. The CDR3 region has the DNA TGCAGTGCTACCGGGACTAAAACCTACGAGCAGTACTTC. The encoded protein is CSATGTKTYEQYF.

The CDR3 loop reads CAMAGDREENEQFF. CDR3 in DNA: TGTGCCATGGCAGGGGACAGGGAGGAGAATGAGCAGTTCTTC. The V and J genes are TRBV6-5 and TRBJ2-1; the match to TRBD1 covers 9 bases. Germline V gives CDR1 MNHEY, CDR2 SVGAGI. This CDR3 contains 14 residues. V lost 10 bases and J lost 7; bases outside the gene matches: 11.